This entry features one T cell receptor beta chain sequence. Antigen unknown. The record originates from a study of cytomegalovirus exposure and HLA in healthy donors. Points from the study as a whole: Accounts indicate the classifier identified cytomegalovirus status with strong specificity and sensitivity. The listing of about 150 TCR beta chains classed them as cytomegalovirus-associated.

The CDR3 spans 15 residues. Trimming removed 3 bases from V and 4 bases from J, with 15 bases in between. Per germline, CDR1 SGHAT and CDR2 FQNNGV. Sequencing used immunoSEQ multiplex PCR; TCRdb keeps in-frame clones, though not all of them. The repertoire includes 130,000 to 150,000 clones, 80% to 90% of them detected once, and roughly 6.4% sits in the top ten. This receptor was obtained from a woman in her twenties or thirties in good health and CMV-seropositive. The sample comprised PBMCs. The chain is built from TRBV11-2 and TRBJ1-2; D possibly corresponds to TRBD1 (6 bases). In nucleotides, the CDR3 is TGTGCCAGCAGCTTGAGCTCAGGGGTTAGCTATGGCTACACCTTC. Translated: CASSLSSGVSYGYTF.